The clone carrying this T cell receptor (beta chain) occurred many times. Antigen: not known. Germline CDR1 reads DFQATT; CDR2 reads SNEGSKA (reference sequence). J gave up 3 bases and V 3 bases, and 6 bases lay outside the gene matches. The CDR3 covers 15 residues. The data are from a study of T-cell reconstitution after alpha-beta-depleted transplantation in children. Notes on the study in general: It was newly produced T cells that mostly accounted for T-cell counts and diversity one year after transplant.

Library preparation (for TCRbeta) was performed with unique molecular identifiers. Via MiXCR, TCRdb re-called the PCR reads, giving one row per CDR3 protein. The sample records hundreds of thousands of distinct CDR3 sequences, 11% being singletons. The chain joins TRBV20-1 to TRBJ2-1; 9 bases agree with TRBD1. The sequence derives from a male patient aged 2-15 years who had a stem cell transplant for chronic granulomatous disease, so the T cells may come from the graft donor. The sequenced sample was peripheral blood, obtained 180 days after TCRalphabeta/CD19-depleted stem cell transplant. The CDR3 nucleotides read TGCAGTGCTAGGGACCGGGACAGGGTCTACAATGAGCAGTTCTTC. As protein: CSARDRDRVYNEQFF.